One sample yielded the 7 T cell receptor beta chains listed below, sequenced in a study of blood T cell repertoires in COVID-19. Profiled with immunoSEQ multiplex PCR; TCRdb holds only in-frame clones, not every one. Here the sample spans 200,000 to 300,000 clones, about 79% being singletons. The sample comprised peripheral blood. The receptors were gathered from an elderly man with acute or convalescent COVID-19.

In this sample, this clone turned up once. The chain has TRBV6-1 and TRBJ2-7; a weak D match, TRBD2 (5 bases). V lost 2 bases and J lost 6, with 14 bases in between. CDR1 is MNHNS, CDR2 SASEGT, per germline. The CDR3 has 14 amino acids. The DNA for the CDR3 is TGTGCCAGCAGTGAATCCCATGGTCGGGGCGAGCAGTACTTC. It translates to CASSESHGRGEQYF.

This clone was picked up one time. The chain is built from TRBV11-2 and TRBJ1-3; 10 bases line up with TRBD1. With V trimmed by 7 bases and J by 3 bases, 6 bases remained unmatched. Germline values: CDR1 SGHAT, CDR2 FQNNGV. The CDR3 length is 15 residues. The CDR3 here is CASKGQGNRGNTIYF. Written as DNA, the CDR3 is TGTGCCAGCAAGGGACAGGGGAATCGTGGAAACACCATATATTTT.

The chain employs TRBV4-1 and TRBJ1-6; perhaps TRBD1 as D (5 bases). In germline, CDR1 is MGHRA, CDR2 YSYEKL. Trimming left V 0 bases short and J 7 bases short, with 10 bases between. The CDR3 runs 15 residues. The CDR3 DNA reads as TGCGCCAGCAGCCAAGAGAGACAGAGAAATTCACCCCTCCACTTT. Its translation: CASSQERQRNSPLHF.

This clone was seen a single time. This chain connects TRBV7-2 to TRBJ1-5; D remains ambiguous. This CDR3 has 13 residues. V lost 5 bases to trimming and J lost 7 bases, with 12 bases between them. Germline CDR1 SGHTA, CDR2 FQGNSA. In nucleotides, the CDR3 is TGTGCCAGCAGCGTTGGGAGTGGGCAGCCCCAGCATTTT. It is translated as CASSVGSGQPQHF.

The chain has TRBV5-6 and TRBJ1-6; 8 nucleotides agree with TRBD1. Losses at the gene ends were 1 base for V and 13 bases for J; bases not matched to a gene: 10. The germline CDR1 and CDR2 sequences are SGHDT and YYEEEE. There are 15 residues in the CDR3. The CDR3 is CASSLPGQAPFPLHF. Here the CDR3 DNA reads TGTGCCAGCAGCTTGCCGGGACAGGCCCCCTTTCCCCTCCACTTT. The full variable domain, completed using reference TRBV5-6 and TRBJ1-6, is DAGVTQSPTHLIKTRGQQVTLRCSPKSGHDTVSWYQQALGQGPQFIFQYYEEEERQRGNFPDRFSGHQFPNYSSELNVNALLLGDSALYLCASSLPGQAPFPLHFGNGTRLTVT.

DNA of the CDR3: TGTGCCTGGCGGCTTACAGGACCTGGAAACACCATATATTTT. As protein: CAWRLTGPGNTIYF. The rearrangement links TRBV30 to TRBJ1-3; TRBD1 is a possible D gene (5 bases). This CDR3 is built from 14 residues. In germline, CDR1 is GTSNPN, CDR2 SVGIG (reference sequence). V lost 5 bases to trimming and J lost 2 bases, with 13 bases between them.

For the CDR3, the DNA is TGCGCCAGCAGTGAGGGGGACAGGGGGAGGACTGAAGCTTTCTTT. Translated, it gives CASSEGDRGRTEAFF. The chain recombines TRBV10-2 with TRBJ1-1, with 11 nucleotides matching TRBD1. Germline V gene lookup returns CDR1 WSHSY and CDR2 SAAADI. CDR3 length: 15 residues. The junction had 4 bases not matched to a gene; V was cut back by 2 bases and J by 5 bases.